This record concerns one T cell receptor beta chain sequence. The data belong to a study of control samples from healthy donors and cancer patients. CDR3 size: 15 residues. The germline V gene encodes CDR1 SGHKS and CDR2 YYEKEE (reference sequence). The V end was cut by 3 bases, the J end by 3 bases, with 12 bases between. Method: immunoSEQ multiplex PCR; TCRdb's copy keeps in-frame clones and lacks some. The sample yields about 200,000 clones, around 93% seen once. The chain joins TRBV5-5 to TRBJ1-4; no clear D gene. This TCR was sampled from a man younger than 45 in good health. Sequences were obtained from blood. DNA of the CDR3: TGTGCCAGCAGCTCCTACAGCGCTGCTAATGAAAAACTGTTTTTT. Protein product: CASSSYSAANEKLFF.